Presented here are 27 T cell receptor beta chains from one specimen sequenced in a study of cytomegalovirus exposure and HLA in healthy donors. Both 60 Vbeta primers and 13 Jbeta primers went into the PCR. Assay used: immunoSEQ multiplex PCR; TCRdb lists only in-frame clones, some missing. The sample holds under 150,000 clones. The specimen sequenced was PBMCs. The receptors here all came from a woman between 55 and 75 years old in good health and CMV-seronegative.

The chain employs TRBV6-5 and TRBJ2-5, with TRBD1 matching 7 bases. Germline loops: CDR1 MNHEY, CDR2 SVGAGI. Trimming at V came to 4 bases and at J to 5 bases, leaving 10 bases not matched to a gene. The CDR3 sequence is 15 residues long. CDR3 loop: CASSSAWTGRETQYF. CDR3 DNA sequence: TGTGCCAGCAGTTCCGCATGGACAGGAAGGGAGACCCAGTACTTC.

The chain uses TRBV18 and TRBJ1-5; 9 bases map to TRBD1. The CDR3 loop spans 16 amino acids. The trim removed 3 bases at V and 6 bases at J, leaving 9 bases unmatched. The germline CDR1 and CDR2 sequences are KGHSH and LQKENI. In nucleotides, the CDR3 is TGTGCCAGCTCACCTCAGAAAGGGACAGGGAGTCAGCCCCAGCATTTT. Translation gives CASSPQKGTGSQPQHF. Full variable domain (rest looked up from reference TRBV18 and TRBJ1-5): NAGVMQNPRHLVRRRGQEARLRCSPMKGHSHVYWYRQLPEEGLKFMVYLQKENIIDESGMPKERFSAEFPKEGPSILRIQQVVRGDSAAYFCASSPQKGTGSQPQHFGDGTRLSIL.

Of note for this clone: Sequence at one end of the junction differs from germline and may be a read error. The V and J genes are TRBV2 and TRBJ2-7; D is perhaps TRBD1 (6 bases). The CDR3 runs 12 residues. CDR1 SNHLY and CDR2 FYNNEI come from the germline V gene. CDR3 amino acids: CASSILTIGQIF. CDR3 DNA sequence: TGTGCCAGCAGTATTCTCACCATTGGACAGATCTTC.

V gene TRBV2 combines with J gene TRBJ2-2, with TRBD2 identical over 11 bases. V was pared by 4 bases and J by 4 bases, with 5 bases of the junction left unmatched. The CDR3 extends over 16 amino acids. Germline CDR1 and CDR2: SNHLY and FYNNEI. The CDR3 sequence is CASSGLLAGGTGELFF. In DNA, the CDR3 is TGTGCCAGCAGTGGCCTTCTAGCGGGGGGCACCGGGGAGCTGTTTTTT.

The genes are TRBV5-1 and TRBJ1-2; D perhaps matches TRBD1 (6 bases). This CDR3 spans 15 amino acids. The V gene's germline CDR1 is SGHRS and CDR2 YFSETQ. Trimming left V 0 bases short and J 8 bases short, with 17 bases between. As DNA, the CDR3 is TGCGCCAGCAGCTTGGAAGTTTCGGGGGGCCGCGGCTACACCTTC. Amino acid sequence: CASSLEVSGGRGYTF.

The rearrangement links TRBV4-2 to TRBJ1-4; D remains ambiguous. The germline V gene encodes CDR1 LGHNA and CDR2 YNFKEQ. This CDR3 region has 10 residues. Trimming left V 3 bases short and J 10 bases short, with 3 bases between. Here the CDR3 reads CASSHGKLFF. The CDR3 DNA follows: TGTGCCAGCAGCCACGGAAAACTGTTTTTT.

V gene TRBV27 combines with J gene TRBJ2-7, with 9 bases aligning to TRBD1. V lost 5 bases and J lost 5; bases outside the gene matches: 7. There are 14 residues in the CDR3. Looked up from germline, CDR1 is MNHEY and CDR2 is SMNVEV (reference sequence). The DNA for the CDR3 is TGTGCCAGCAGTATCGGGACAGGGTGGAACGAGCAGTACTTC. This gives the protein CASSIGTGWNEQYF.

The chain recombines TRBV18 with TRBJ1-5; TRBD1 is a possible D gene (5 bases). V lost 1 base to trimming and J lost 3 bases, with 7 bases between them. The germline V gene has CDR1 KGHSH and CDR2 LQKENI. The CDR3 is 14 amino acids. The CDR3 reads CASSPQGNNQPQHF. The CDR3 nucleotides read TGTGCCAGCTCACCACAGGGGAACAATCAGCCCCAGCATTTT.

V and J are TRBV6-1 and TRBJ2-7, with D uncertain. Per germline, CDR1 MNHNS and CDR2 SASEGT. Trimming shortened V by 4 bases and J by 4 bases, and 8 bases separated the two germline ends. The CDR3 covers 12 residues. CDR3 residues: CASSVVEYEQYF. CDR3 bases: TGTGCCAGCAGTGTTGTGGAGTACGAGCAGTACTTC.

V usage is TRBV7-9 and J usage is TRBJ2-5; D perhaps matches TRBD1 (5 bases). This CDR3 is built from 12 residues. Germline V gene sequence: CDR1 SEHNR, CDR2 FQNEAQ (reference sequence). V was pared by 8 bases and J by 1 base, with 8 bases between. This chain's CDR3 is CASGATQETQYF. CDR3 DNA sequence: TGTGCCAGCGGGGCGACCCAAGAGACCCAGTACTTC.

This chain connects TRBV9 to TRBJ2-7, with 7 bases aligning to TRBD1. Trimming removed 3 bases from V and 2 bases from J; junction bases left unmatched: 8. The CDR3 has 15 residues. The germline V gene has CDR1 SGDLS and CDR2 YYNGEE. The CDR3 here is CASSARQGLPYEQYF. Written as DNA, the CDR3 is TGTGCCAGCAGCGCCAGACAGGGTTTACCCTACGAGCAGTACTTC.

The chain links TRBV6-1 to TRBJ1-5; D not certain. V gave up 1 base and J gave up 6 bases, with 10 bases separating them. CDR3 size: 14 residues. In germline, CDR1 is MNHNS, CDR2 SASEGT. The CDR3 DNA reads as TGTGCCAGCAGTGAAGATGGAGGATCTCAGCCCCAGCATTTT. Translating it yields CASSEDGGSQPQHF.

This sequence joins TRBV28 and TRBJ1-5, with TRBD1 matching over 9 bases. Losses at the gene ends were 6 bases for V and 16 bases for J; bases not matched to a gene: 25. The CDR3 has 17 amino acids. Per the germline V gene, CDR1 is MDHEN and CDR2 is SYDVKM. The CDR3 here is CASRPSLGRDRGAKEHF. CDR3 bases: TGTGCCAGCAGACCAAGTTTGGGCCGAGACAGGGGGGCGAAGGAACATTTT.

The chain carries TRBV29-1 and TRBJ2-1, with 7 bases lining up with TRBD2. The germline V gene encodes CDR1 SQVTM and CDR2 ANQGSEA. J lost 10 bases, V lost 6 bases, and 6 bases had no gene match. This CDR3 spans 11 amino acids. CDR3 region: CSVGAGREQFF. The DNA of the CDR3 is TGCAGCGTCGGGGCCGGGAGGGAGCAGTTCTTC.

The chain has TRBV28 and TRBJ2-7; tentative D call: TRBD1 (6 bases). The CDR3 runs 12 residues. V lost 8 bases, J lost 5 bases, and 13 bases lay in between. Germline values: CDR1 MDHEN, CDR2 SYDVKM. The CDR3 nucleotides are TGTGCCAGCCGCGTACCAGGGGACGAGCAGTACTTC. Encoded protein: CASRVPGDEQYF.

The V gene is TRBV28, the J gene TRBJ2-7; 11 nucleotides match TRBD2. Losses at the gene ends were 6 bases for V and 0 bases for J; bases not matched to a gene: 4. CDR3 size: 15 residues. CDR1 and CDR2 (germline): MDHEN, SYDVKM. This CDR3 is CASSEGLADSYEQYF. The CDR3 DNA follows: TGTGCCAGCAGCGAGGGACTAGCGGACTCCTACGAGCAGTACTTC.

This chain connects TRBV28 to TRBJ2-1, with TRBD2 matching over 16 bases. From germline, CDR1 is MDHEN and CDR2 SYDVKM. The CDR3 is 15 amino acids. CDR3 sequence reads: CGTGLAGGPVNEQFF. In DNA form, the CDR3 reads TGTGGGACGGGACTAGCGGGGGGGCCGGTGAATGAGCAGTTCTTC. The whole variable domain, filled in from reference TRBV28 and TRBJ2-1, reads DVKVTQSSRYLVKRTGEKVFLECVQDMDHENMFWYRQDPGLGLRLIYFSYDVKMKEKGDIPEGYSVSREKKERFSLILESASTNQTSMYLCGTGLAGGPVNEQFFGPGTRLTVL.

The CDR3 here is CASSPRGQGNTGELFF. CDR3 nucleotide sequence: TGTGCCAGCAGCCCCCGGGGACAGGGGAACACCGGGGAGCTGTTTTTT. This chain links TRBV28 with TRBJ2-2, with 9 bases fitting TRBD1. V shed 6 bases and J 1 base; nucleotides not matched to a gene: 6. From germline, CDR1 is MDHEN and CDR2 SYDVKM. This CDR3 region has 16 residues.

The V call is TRBV4-1, the J call TRBJ2-7; 12 bases map to TRBD2. The CDR3 totals 18 residues. In germline, CDR1 is MGHRA, CDR2 YSYEKL. V lost 5 bases to trimming and J lost 7 bases; unmatched junction nucleotides: 18. The CDR3 spells CASSEQDSRTSGNGEQYF. CDR3 nucleotides: TGCGCCAGCAGCGAACAGGACAGCCGGACTAGCGGGAACGGTGAGCAGTACTTC.

CDR3 nucleotides: TGTGCCAGCACCAAGACAGGAAAGTCCTACGAGCAGTACTTC. It codes for CASTKTGKSYEQYF. The chain has TRBV2 and TRBJ2-7, with D perhaps matching TRBD1 (6 bases). This CDR3 region has 14 residues. CDR1 is SNHLY and CDR2 is FYNNEI in the germline V gene. V was shortened by 7 bases and J by 1 base, with 14 bases between the two germline ends.

The rearrangement uses TRBV28 and TRBJ2-7; 8 nucleotides align to TRBD2. V lost 4 bases to trimming and J lost 5 bases; unmatched junction nucleotides: 10. Germline loops: CDR1 MDHEN, CDR2 SYDVKM. The CDR3 contains 15 residues. Here the CDR3 DNA reads TGTGCCAGCAGTTACGGGGTAGCGGGATTAAACGAGCAGTACTTC. Protein product: CASSYGVAGLNEQYF.

The gene calls are TRBV2 and TRBJ2-1; 9 nucleotides line up with TRBD1. Unmatched junction bases numbered 6, after V lost 5 bases and J lost 7 bases. Germline assignment: CDR1 SNHLY and CDR2 FYNNEI. The CDR3 runs to 14 residues. CDR3 region: CASSWGGTGNEQFF. The DNA of the CDR3 is TGTGCCAGCAGTTGGGGGGGGACAGGGAATGAGCAGTTCTTC.

The rearrangement joins TRBV28 to TRBJ2-3; a weak D match, TRBD2 (5 bases). With 6 bases removed from V and 1 base from J, the gap between germline ends came to 17 bases. This CDR3 spans 16 amino acids. CDR1 and CDR2 (germline): MDHEN, SYDVKM. The CDR3 DNA is TGTGCCAGCAGCCCAAGCGCCGGAGCGGGCACAGATACGCAGTATTTT. Its protein is CASSPSAGAGTDTQYF.

The gene calls are TRBV2 and TRBJ1-2; weak D call: TRBD1 (5 bases). V was clipped by 6 bases and J by 8 bases, with 16 bases between them. Germline CDR1 is SNHLY and CDR2 is FYNNEI. CDR3 length: 13 amino acids. The CDR3 spells CASRPAGHGGYTF. CDR3 nucleotides: TGTGCCAGCAGGCCGGCGGGGCATGGGGGCTACACCTTC. Full variable domain (missing parts from reference TRBV2 and TRBJ1-2): EPEVTQTPSHQVTQMGQEVILRCVPISNHLYFYWYRQILGQKVEFLVSFYNNEISEKSEIFDDQFSVERPDGSNFTLKIRSTKLEDSAMYFCASRPAGHGGYTFGSGTRLTVV.

For this clone: Other DNA sequences of this sample code for an identical CDR3. The V and J genes are TRBV5-1 and TRBJ2-7, with 11 bases aligning to TRBD1. The J segment lost 3 bases and the V segment lost 0 bases, leaving 2 bases of the junction unmatched. In germline, CDR1 is SGHRS, CDR2 YFSETQ. CDR3 length equals 15 residues. The CDR3 coding sequence is TGCGCCAGCAGCTTGGGGACAGGGGGCTACTACGAGCAGTACTTC. Amino acid sequence: CASSLGTGGYYEQYF.

This chain joins TRBV9 and TRBJ2-7; 7 nucleotides align to TRBD1. Trimming removed 0 bases from V and 5 bases from J; junction bases left unmatched: 5. CDR1 is SGDLS, CDR2 YYNGEE, per germline. The CDR3 is made up of 14 amino acids. CDR3 region: CASSVGQGFNEQYF. The DNA of the CDR3 is TGTGCCAGCAGCGTAGGACAGGGATTCAACGAGCAGTACTTC.

The V call is TRBV2, the J call TRBJ1-5, with 8 bases that match TRBD1. With 8 bases clipped from V and 4 bases from J, the junction kept 7 bases outside the gene matches. The germline V gene encodes CDR1 SNHLY and CDR2 FYNNEI. The CDR3 runs 14 residues. CDR3 residues: CASQDREGNQPQHF. Here the CDR3 DNA reads TGTGCCAGCCAGGACAGGGAGGGTAATCAGCCCCAGCATTTT.